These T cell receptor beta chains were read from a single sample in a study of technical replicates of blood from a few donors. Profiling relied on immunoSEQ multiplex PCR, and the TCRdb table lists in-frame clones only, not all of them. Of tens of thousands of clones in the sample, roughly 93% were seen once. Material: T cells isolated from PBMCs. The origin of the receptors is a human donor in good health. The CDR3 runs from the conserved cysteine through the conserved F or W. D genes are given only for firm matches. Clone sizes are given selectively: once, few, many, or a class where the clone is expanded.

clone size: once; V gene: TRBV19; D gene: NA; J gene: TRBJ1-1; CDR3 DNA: TGTGCCAGTAATCCGGGGGAGAACACTGAAGCTTTCTTT; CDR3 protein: CASNPGENTEAFF
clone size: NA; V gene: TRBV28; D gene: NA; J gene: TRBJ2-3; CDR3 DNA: TGTGCCAGCCGGGGCGTTGGTCGGGAATTATGGGCGGGGCAGCATCCAGATACGCAGTATTTT; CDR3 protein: CASRGVGRELWAGQHPDTQYF
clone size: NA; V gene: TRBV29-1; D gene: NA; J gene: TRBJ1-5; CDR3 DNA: TGCAGCGCCAGGTCGGACAGCGATCAGCCCCAGCATTTT; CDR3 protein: CSARSDSDQPQHF
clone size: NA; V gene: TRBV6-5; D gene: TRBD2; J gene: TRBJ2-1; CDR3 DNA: TGTGCCAGCTACAGCGGGAGGCGCCCCAATGAGCAGTTCTTC; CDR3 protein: CASYSGRRPNEQFF
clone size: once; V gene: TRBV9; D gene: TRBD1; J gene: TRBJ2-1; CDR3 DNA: TGTGCCAGCAGCCCGAGCCCTTCGGGACAGCACTACAATGAGCAGTTCTTC; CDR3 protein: CASSPSPSGQHYNEQFF
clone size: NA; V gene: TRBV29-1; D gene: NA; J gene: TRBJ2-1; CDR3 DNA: TGCAGCGTTGCCGCATCCACTAACAATGAGCAGTTCTTC; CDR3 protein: CSVAASTNNEQFF
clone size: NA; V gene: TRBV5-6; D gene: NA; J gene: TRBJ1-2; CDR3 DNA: TGTGCCAGCAGCTTGGCCAGCAGACTCTATGGCTACACCTTC; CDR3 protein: CASSLASRLYGYTF
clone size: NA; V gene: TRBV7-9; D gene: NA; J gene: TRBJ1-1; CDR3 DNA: TGTGCCAGCAGCATTGGGGGGATCGAAGCTTTCTTT; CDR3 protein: CASSIGGIEAFF
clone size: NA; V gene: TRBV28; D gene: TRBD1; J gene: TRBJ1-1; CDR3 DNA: TGTGCCAGCCTTATCTCCCCGGGACAGCTGAACACTGAAGCTTTCTTT; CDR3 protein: CASLISPGQLNTEAFF
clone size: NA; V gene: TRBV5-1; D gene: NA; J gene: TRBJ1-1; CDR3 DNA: TGCGCCAGCAGCTATTCCGGCACTGAAGCTTTCTTT; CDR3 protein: CASSYSGTEAFF
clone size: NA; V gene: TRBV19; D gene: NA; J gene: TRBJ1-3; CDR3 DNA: TGTGCCAGTAGTATACAGGGAAACACCATATATTTT; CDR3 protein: CASSIQGNTIYF
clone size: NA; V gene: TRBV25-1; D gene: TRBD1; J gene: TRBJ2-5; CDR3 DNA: TGTGCCAGCAGTGTGACAGGGGCCTTAGAGACCCAGTACTTC; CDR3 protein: CASSVTGALETQYF
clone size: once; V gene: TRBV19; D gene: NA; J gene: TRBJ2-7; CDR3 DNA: TGTGCCAGTAGTATCGAGGGCCAGGGACACTACGAGCAGTACTTC; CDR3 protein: CASSIEGQGHYEQYF
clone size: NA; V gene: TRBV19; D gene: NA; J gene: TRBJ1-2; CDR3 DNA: TGTGCCAGTAGGTTCAGGGGACGTGGCTATGGCTACACCTTC; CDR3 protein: CASRFRGRGYGYTF
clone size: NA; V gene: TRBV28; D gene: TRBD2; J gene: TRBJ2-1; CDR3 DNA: TGTGCCAGCAGTCCATCGGGAGGCGAGCAGTTCTTC; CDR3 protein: CASSPSGGEQFF
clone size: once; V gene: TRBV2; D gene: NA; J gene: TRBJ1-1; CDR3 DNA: TGTGCCAGCAGGGCAGGGAAAACTGAAGCTTTCTTT; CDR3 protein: CASRAGKTEAFF
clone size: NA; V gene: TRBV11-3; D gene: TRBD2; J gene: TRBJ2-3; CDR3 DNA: TGTGCCAGCAGCTTTAGCGGGAGGGCCGACGCAGATACGCAGTATTTT; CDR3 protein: CASSFSGRADADTQYF
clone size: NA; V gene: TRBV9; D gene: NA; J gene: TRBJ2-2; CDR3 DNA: TGTGCCAGCAGCGTAGCTCCGGGGAATTTGGCGACCGGGGAGCTGTTTTTT; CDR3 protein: CASSVAPGNLATGELFF
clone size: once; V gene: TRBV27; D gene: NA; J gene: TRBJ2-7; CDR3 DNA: TGTGCCAGCAGTCTCGGGTCTTCCCCATCCTACGAGCAGTACTTC; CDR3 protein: CASSLGSSPSYEQYF
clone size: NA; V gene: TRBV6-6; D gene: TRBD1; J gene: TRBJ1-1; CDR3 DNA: TGTGCCAGCGCCCCTATACAGGGGGCGGAGGAGGCTTTCTTT; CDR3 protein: CASAPIQGAEEAFF
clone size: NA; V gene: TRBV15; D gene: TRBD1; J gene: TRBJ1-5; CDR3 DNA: TGTGCCACCAGCTCCGGACAGGGCGCTCAGCCCCAGCATTTT; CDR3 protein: CATSSGQGAQPQHF
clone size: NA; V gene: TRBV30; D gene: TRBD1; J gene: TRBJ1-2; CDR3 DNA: TGTGCCTGGAGTGACCCGAGACAGGGGGCCTATGGCTACACCTTC; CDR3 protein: CAWSDPRQGAYGYTF
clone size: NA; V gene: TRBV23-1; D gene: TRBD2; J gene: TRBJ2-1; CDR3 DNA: TGCGCCAGCAGTCCGACTCAGGGACTAGCGGGAGCTGCCTACAATGAGCAGTTCTTC; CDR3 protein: CASSPTQGLAGAAYNEQFF
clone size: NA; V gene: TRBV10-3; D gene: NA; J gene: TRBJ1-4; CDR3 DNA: TGTGCCATCAGTCCCAGTTCGTTGAACCGTGCAACTAATGAAAAACTGTTTTTT; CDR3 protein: CAISPSSLNRATNEKLFF
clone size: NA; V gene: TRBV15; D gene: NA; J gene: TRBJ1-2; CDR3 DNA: TGTGCCACCAGCAGAGAGTTGCCACGCGCCCTGTTATCTAACTATGGCTACACCTTC; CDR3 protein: CATSRELPRALLSNYGYTF
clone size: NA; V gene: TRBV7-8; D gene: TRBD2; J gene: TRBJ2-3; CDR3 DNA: TGTGCCAGCAGCTTATTAGCGGGAGGTCGCTCAGATACGCAGTATTTT; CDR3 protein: CASSLLAGGRSDTQYF
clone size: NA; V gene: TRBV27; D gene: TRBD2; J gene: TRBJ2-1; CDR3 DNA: TGTGCCAGCAAAACTGGACTAGCAGCGTACAATGAGCAGTTCTTC; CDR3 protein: CASKTGLAAYNEQFF
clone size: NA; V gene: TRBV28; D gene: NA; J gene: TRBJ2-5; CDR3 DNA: TGTGCCAGCAGTTGGGGGGAGGGGGTACAGTACCAAGAGACCCAGTACTTC; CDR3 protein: CASSWGEGVQYQETQYF
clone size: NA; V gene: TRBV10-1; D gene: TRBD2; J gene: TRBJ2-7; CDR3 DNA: TGCGCCAGCAGTGATGGTAGCGGGACCTACGAGCAGTACTTC; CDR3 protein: CASSDGSGTYEQYF
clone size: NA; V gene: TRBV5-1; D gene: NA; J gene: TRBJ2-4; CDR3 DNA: TGCGCCAGCAGCTTGGGACAGAGAAACATTCAGTACTTC; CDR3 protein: CASSLGQRNIQYF
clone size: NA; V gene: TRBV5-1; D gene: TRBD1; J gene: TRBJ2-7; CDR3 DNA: TGCGCCAGCAGCTTGGGTACCCGGGACAGGGCATCCGAGCAGTACTTC; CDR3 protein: CASSLGTRDRASEQYF
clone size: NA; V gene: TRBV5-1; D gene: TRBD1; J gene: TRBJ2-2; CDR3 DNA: TGCGCCAGCAGCTTGACGGAGACAGGGACCGGGGAGCTGTTTTTT; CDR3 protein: CASSLTETGTGELFF
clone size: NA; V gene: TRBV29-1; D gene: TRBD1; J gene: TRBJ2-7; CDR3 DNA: TGCAGCATTACCGGGACAGACTACGAGCAGTACTTC; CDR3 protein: CSITGTDYEQYF
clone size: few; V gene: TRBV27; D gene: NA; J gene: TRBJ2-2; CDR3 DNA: TGTGCCAGCAGTGCCCGGACAGCGAACACCGGGGAGCTGTTTTTT; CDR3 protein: CASSARTANTGELFF
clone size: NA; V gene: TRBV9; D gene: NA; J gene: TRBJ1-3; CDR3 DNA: TGTGCCAGCAGCTTAACAATAGGGAGCTCTGGAAACACCATATATTTT; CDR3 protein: CASSLTIGSSGNTIYF
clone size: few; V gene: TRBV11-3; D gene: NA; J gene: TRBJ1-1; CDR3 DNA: TGTGCCAGCAGCTTCGGGATTAACACTGAAGCTTTCTTT; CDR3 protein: CASSFGINTEAFF
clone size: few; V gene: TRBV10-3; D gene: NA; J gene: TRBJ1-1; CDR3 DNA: TGTGCCATCAGTGAGTCCTCAGTAGAAGCTTTCTTT; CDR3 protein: CAISESSVEAFF
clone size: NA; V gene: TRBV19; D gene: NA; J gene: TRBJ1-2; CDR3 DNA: TGTGCCAGTAGTATAAGGTTGGGGGGACCCTATGGCTACACCTTC; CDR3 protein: CASSIRLGGPYGYTF
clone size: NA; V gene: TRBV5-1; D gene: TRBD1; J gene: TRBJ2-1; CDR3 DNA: TGCGCCAGCAGCCCTCAAGGCAGGGGGCCCGTCGATGAGCAGTTCTTC; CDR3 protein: CASSPQGRGPVDEQFF
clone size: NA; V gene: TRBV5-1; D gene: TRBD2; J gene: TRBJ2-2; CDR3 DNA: TGCGCCAGCAGCCAAAATAGTCGGGGGGGCACCGGGGAGCTGTTTTTT; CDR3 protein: CASSQNSRGGTGELFF
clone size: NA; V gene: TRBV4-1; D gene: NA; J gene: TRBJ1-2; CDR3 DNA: TGCGCCAGCAGCCAAGCCGGGGGGGCACCGAACTATGGCTACACCTTC; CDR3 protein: CASSQAGGAPNYGYTF
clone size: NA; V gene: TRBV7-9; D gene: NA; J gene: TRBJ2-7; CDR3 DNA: TGTGCCAGCAGCTTTCGCAGCGCCTACGAGCAGTACTTC; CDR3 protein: CASSFRSAYEQYF
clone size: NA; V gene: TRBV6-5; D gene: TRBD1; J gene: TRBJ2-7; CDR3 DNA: TGTGCCAGCAGCTACTACTCAACAGGGGTGCAGTACTTC; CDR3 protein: CASSYYSTGVQYF
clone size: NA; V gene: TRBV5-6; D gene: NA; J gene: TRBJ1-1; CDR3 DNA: TGTGCCAGCAGCGTCGTAGGGGCGCTTGAGACTGAAGCTTTCTTT; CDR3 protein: CASSVVGALETEAFF
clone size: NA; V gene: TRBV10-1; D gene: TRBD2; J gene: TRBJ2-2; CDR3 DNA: TGCGCCAGCAGTGAGTCAGCGGGGCACCCGGGGGAGCTGTTTTTT; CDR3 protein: CASSESAGHPGELFF
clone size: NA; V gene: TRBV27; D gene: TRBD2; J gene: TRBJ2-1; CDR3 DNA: TGTGCCAGCAGTTTTTTATCGGCAGCGGGAGGTCCCAATGAGCAGTTCTTC; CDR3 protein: CASSFLSAAGGPNEQFF
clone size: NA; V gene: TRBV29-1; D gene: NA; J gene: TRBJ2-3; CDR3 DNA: TGCAGGAAGGACATCCGGGCCACAGATACGCAGTATTTT; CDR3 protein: CRKDIRATDTQYF
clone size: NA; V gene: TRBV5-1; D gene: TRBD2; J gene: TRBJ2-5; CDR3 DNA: TGCGCCAGCAGGCAGCGGGAGGGCCTAGAGACCCAGTACTTC; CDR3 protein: CASRQREGLETQYF
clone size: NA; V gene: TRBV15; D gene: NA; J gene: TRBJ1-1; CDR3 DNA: TGTGCCACCAGCAGAGATCGGTTAGGGGTGAACACTGAAGCTTTCTTT; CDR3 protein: CATSRDRLGVNTEAFF
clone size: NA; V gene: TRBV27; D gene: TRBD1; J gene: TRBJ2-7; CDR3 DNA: TGTGCCAGCAGTTGGGGACAGGGGGGAGAGCAGTACTTC; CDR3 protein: CASSWGQGGEQYF
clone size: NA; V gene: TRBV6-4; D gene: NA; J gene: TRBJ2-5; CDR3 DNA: TGTGCCAGCAGTGACAACGACGGGATGGGGACCCAGTACTTC; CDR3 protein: CASSDNDGMGTQYF
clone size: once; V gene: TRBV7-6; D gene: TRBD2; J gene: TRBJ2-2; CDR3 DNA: TGTGCCAGCAGCTTCTCTAGCGGTTACACCGGGGAGCTGTTTTTT; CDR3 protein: CASSFSSGYTGELFF
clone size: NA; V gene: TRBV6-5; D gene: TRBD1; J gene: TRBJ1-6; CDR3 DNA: TGTGCCAGCAATTTACAGGGGACAAATTCACCCCTCCACTTT; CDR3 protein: CASNLQGTNSPLHF
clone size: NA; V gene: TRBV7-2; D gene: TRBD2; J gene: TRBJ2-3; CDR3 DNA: TGTGCCAGCAGTCGCAACCAATTAGGACTAGCGGGACTCACAGATACGCAGTATTTT; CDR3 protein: CASSRNQLGLAGLTDTQYF
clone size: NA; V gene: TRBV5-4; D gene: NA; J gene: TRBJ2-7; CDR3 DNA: TGTGCCAGCAGCTCTCAACTCGAGACCTACGAGCAGTACTTC; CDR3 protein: CASSSQLETYEQYF